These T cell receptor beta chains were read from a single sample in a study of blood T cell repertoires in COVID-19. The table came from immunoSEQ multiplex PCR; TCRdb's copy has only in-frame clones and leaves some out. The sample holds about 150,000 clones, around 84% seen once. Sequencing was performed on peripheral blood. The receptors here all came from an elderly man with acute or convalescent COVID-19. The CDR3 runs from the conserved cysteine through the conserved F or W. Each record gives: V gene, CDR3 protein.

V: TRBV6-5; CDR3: CASTKTGENQPQHF
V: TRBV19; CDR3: CASSRRKGATNEKLFF
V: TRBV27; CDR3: CASSFGGTEKTMGYTF
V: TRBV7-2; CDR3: CASTLRHLGGIQFF
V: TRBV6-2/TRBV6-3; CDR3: CASSYSTSGGARDTQYF
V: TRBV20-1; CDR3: CSASGTPDRISGNTIYF
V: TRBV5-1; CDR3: CASSLEPGPEKLFF
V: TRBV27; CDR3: CASSLRTPRGVNEQFF
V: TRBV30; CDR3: CAWRGDSGGYTF
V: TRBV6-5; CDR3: CASRAGLAGQETQYF
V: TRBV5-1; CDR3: CASSLAQGKLETQYF
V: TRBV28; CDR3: CASLTGNSNQPQHF
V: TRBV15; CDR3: CATSREQGYNYGYTF
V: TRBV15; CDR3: CATSRDVTGGHYGYTF
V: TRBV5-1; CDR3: CASSLNREVSGNTIYF
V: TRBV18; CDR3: CASFLGAIAKNIQYF
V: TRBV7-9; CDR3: CASSPGANYGYTF
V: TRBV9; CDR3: CASSPRGGTGNYEQYF
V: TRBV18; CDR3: CASSPPSGVYAGELFF
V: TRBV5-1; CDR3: CASSWLATDTQYF
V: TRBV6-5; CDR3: CASSSDREMNTEAFF
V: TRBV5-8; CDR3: CASSKHRGAMETQYF
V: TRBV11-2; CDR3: CASRVSGGAGNEQFF
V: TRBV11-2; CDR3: CASSQLAGAALEQFF
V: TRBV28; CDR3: CASSLKDGGRGVQYF
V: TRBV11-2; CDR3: CASSRTSLSGNTIYF
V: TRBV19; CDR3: CASSIGAPPGTGGQETQYF
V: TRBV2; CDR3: CASSREEDTEAFF
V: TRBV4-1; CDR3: CASSDRRYNYGYTF
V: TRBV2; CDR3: CASRERGANTGELFF
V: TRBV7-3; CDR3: CASSLDAGGGYTQYF
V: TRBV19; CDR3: CASTNQRGMFANTGELFF
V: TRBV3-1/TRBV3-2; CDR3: CASSYGLAGGISQTDTQYF
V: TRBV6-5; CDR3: CASSYGGTGEETQYF
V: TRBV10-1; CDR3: CASSESGQAIETQYF
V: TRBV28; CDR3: CASNSGQVNSPLHF
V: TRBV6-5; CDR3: CASSSSNYGYTF
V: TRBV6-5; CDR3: CASSYGGRGADTQYF
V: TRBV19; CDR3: CASSRTSGDYEQYF
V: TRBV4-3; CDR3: CASSRTGTAGYTF
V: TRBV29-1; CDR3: CSVDRRDQETQYF
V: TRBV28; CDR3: CASSPSRRGKETQYF
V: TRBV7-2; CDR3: CASTPDASVNYGYTF
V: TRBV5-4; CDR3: CASSLGGQIPYEQYF
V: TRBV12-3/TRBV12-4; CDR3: CASSFGGARGYTF
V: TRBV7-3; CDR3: CASSLMSSPGSTDTQYF
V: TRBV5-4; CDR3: CASNIFGLRGGTDTQYF
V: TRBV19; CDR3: CASSMGGAGAHTQYF
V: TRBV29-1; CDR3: CSVETGGDYGYTF
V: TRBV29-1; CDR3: CSVAPLRARHQETQYF